This entry features one T cell receptor (beta chain) sequence. The CDR3 totals 16 residues. From 5'RACE with constant-segment primers came TCR alpha and TCR beta cDNA libraries that carried sample barcodes and UMIs. MiXCR was run by TCRdb on the 5' RACE reads, yielding one entry per CDR3 protein. The data hold 110,000 to 150,000 distinct CDR3 sequences, with about 25% observed a single time. This sample was taken from a study of T-cell memory formation after mild COVID-19. V gene TRBV21-1 combines with J gene TRBJ2-5; the D call in the table, TRBD1, was not verified against the DNA. TRBV21-1 is shown as a pseudogene. Material for sequencing was PBMCs or a T cell subset sorted from them (not recorded which). This receptor was obtained from an adult woman who had mild COVID-19 (a few samples of this study predate the infection). Cell type and time point are not known. The DNA for the CDR3 is TGTGCCAGCAGCAAGATAGACCGGGACAGACAAGAGACCCAGTACTTC. This encodes CASSKIDRDRQETQYF.